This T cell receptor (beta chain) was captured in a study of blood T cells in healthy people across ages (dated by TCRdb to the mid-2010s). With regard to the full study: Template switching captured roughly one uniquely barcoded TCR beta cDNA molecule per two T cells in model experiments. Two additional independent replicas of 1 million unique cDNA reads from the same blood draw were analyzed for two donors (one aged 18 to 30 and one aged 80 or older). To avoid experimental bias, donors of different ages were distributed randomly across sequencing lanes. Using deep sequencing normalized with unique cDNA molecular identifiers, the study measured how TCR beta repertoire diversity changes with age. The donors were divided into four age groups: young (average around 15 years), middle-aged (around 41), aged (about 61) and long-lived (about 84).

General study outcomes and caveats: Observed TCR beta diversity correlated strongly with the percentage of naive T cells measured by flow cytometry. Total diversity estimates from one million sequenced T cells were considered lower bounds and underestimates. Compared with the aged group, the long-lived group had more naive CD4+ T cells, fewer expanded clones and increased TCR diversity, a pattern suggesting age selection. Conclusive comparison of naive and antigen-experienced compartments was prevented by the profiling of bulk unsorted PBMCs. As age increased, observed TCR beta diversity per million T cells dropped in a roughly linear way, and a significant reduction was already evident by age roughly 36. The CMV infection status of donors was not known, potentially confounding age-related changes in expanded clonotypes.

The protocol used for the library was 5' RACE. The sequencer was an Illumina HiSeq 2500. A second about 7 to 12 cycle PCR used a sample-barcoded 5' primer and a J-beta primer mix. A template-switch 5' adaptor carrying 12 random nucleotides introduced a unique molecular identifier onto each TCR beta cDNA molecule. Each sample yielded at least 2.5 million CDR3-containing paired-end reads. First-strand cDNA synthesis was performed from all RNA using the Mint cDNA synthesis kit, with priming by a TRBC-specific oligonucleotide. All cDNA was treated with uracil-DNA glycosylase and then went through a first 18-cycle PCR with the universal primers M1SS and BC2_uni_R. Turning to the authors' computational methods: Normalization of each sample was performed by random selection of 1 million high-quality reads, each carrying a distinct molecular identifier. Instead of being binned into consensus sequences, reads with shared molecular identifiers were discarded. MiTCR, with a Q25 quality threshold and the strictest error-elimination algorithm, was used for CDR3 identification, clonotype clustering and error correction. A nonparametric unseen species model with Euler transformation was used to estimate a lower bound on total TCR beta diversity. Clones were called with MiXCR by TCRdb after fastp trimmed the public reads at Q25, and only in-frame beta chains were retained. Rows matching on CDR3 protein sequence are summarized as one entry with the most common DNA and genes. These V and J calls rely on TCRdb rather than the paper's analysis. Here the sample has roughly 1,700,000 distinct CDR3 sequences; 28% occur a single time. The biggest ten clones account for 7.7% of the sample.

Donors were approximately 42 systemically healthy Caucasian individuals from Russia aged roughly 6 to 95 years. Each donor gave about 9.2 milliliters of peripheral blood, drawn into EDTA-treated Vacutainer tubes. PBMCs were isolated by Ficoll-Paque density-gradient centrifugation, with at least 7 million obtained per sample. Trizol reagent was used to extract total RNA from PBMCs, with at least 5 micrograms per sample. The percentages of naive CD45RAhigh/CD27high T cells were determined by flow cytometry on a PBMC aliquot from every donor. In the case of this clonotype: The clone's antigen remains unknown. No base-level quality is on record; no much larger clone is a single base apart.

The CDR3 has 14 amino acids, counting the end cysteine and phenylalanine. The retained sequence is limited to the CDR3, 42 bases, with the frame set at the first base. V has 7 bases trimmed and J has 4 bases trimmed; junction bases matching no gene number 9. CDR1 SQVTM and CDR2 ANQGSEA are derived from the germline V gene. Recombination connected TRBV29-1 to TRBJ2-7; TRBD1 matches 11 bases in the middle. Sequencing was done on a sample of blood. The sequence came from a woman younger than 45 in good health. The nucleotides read TGCAGCGCCCAAAAGGACAGGGGGCGATACGAGCAGTACTTC. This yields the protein CSAQKDRGRYEQYF.